A single sample is the source of the 21 T cell receptor beta chains below, sequenced in a study of OX40 agonist ivuxolimab in advanced cancers. TCRdb's table, derived via immunoSEQ multiplex PCR, lists solely in-frame clones and lacks some. The data hold about 41,000 clones, with just under 85% observed a single time. Material: CD4+ or CD8+ T cells sorted from blood, obtained in a trial of the OX40 agonist ivuxolimab. Receptors originate from an adult with an advanced solid tumor such as melanoma, head and neck, liver or kidney cancer.

This chain links TRBV4-1 with TRBJ2-7; possible D gene TRBD1, 6 bases. This CDR3 has 12 residues. Between the trimmed V and J ends, which lost 2 bases and 6 bases, there was a span of 8 bases. Germline assignment: CDR1 MGHRA and CDR2 YSYEKL. The CDR3 region has the DNA TGCGCCAGCAGCCAAATCAGGGGCGAGCAGTACTTC. Amino acid sequence: CASSQIRGEQYF.

The sample holds one count of this clone. The chain recombines TRBV6-5 with TRBJ1-3; D gene unclear. Trimming cost V 6 bases and J 0 bases, with 12 bases left between them. The CDR3 contains 15 residues. CDR1 is MNHEY and CDR2 is SVGAGI in the germline V gene. Here the CDR3 reads CASSRGGISGNTIYF. CDR3 coding DNA: TGTGCCAGCAGCCGAGGTGGGATCTCTGGAAACACCATATATTTT.

V is TRBV7-2 and J is TRBJ1-1, with a weak D call TRBD1 (6 bases). The germline V gene has CDR1 SGHTA and CDR2 FQGNSA. The CDR3 is 13 residues long. V was clipped by 5 bases and J by 1 base, with 8 bases between them. The CDR3 protein is CASSTGPNTEAFF. CDR3 nucleotides: TGTGCCAGCAGCACAGGGCCGAACACTGAAGCTTTCTTT. Full variable domain (rest looked up from reference TRBV7-2 and TRBJ1-1): GAGVSQSPSNKVTEKGKDVELRCDPISGHTALYWYRQSLGQGLEFLIYFQGNSAPDKSGLPSDRFSAERTGGSVSTLTIQRTQQEDSAVYLCASSTGPNTEAFFGQGTRLTVV.

V usage is TRBV11-2 and J usage is TRBJ1-2; the match to TRBD1 covers 7 bases. This CDR3 region has 16 residues. CDR1 is SGHAT, CDR2 FQNNGV, per germline. J gave up 0 bases and V 6 bases, and 10 bases lay outside the gene matches. CDR3 nucleotides: TGTGCCAGCAGTCTCCGGGACAGCCCTTCTAACTATGGCTACACCTTC. It codes for CASSLRDSPSNYGYTF.

This chain links TRBV7-2 with TRBJ2-7; 11 bases line up with TRBD2. Germline CDR1 SGHTA, CDR2 FQGNSA. The trim removed 5 bases at V and 7 bases at J, leaving 22 bases unmatched. The CDR3 spans 19 residues. For the CDR3, the DNA is TGTGCCAGCAGCCCACGGCGAACTAGCGGGAGACCATCCCCTGAGGAGCAGTACTTC. Its translation is CASSPRRTSGRPSPEEQYF.

The chain employs TRBV28 and TRBJ1-5; no definite D call. From germline, CDR1 is MDHEN and CDR2 SYDVKM. The CDR3 extends over 12 amino acids. Trimming removed 8 bases from V and 6 bases from J, with 11 bases in between. The DNA of the CDR3 is TGTGCCAGCGCGCTAAACCCTCAGCCCCAGCATTTT. Translation: CASALNPQPQHF.

The chain employs TRBV19 and TRBJ2-2; a weak D match, TRBD1 (6 bases). The CDR3 spans 14 residues. Germline V gene data show CDR1 as LNHDA and CDR2 as SQIVND (reference sequence). The V end lost 2 bases, the J end lost 6 bases, and 10 bases lay between the germline ends. The CDR3 region has the DNA TGTGCCAGTAGTATAAGGGGGTCCGCCGGGGAGCTGTTTTTT. This gives the protein CASSIRGSAGELFF.

The chain employs TRBV28 and TRBJ2-5; D could derive from TRBD1 or TRBD2 (5 bases each). V was pared by 8 bases and J by 4 bases, with 20 bases between. Germline V gene sequence: CDR1 MDHEN, CDR2 SYDVKM. The CDR3 loop spans 15 amino acids. The CDR3 coding sequence is TGTGCCAGCGGTACCTCCGGGACGTACCGAGAGACCCAGTACTTC. Its translation: CASGTSGTYRETQYF.

This clone was seen just once. The gene calls are TRBV7-2 and TRBJ1-2; D unclear. Germline V CDR1 and CDR2: SGHTA, FQGNSA. The V and J ends lost 4 bases and 4 bases respectively, with 16 bases between them. This CDR3 is 15 amino acids long. In DNA form, the CDR3 reads TGTGCCAGCAGCTCCGCGGGTTGGCAGCTCTATGGCTACACCTTC. This encodes CASSSAGWQLYGYTF.

The chain links TRBV10-2 to TRBJ2-3, with TRBD2 matching 8 bases. CDR1 WSHSY and CDR2 SAAADI come from the germline V gene. The CDR3 length is 15 residues. The V and J ends lost 7 bases and 4 bases, in that order; junction bases with no gene match: 10. CDR3: CASTPIREGSDTQYF. In DNA form, the CDR3 reads TGCGCCAGCACCCCTATTCGGGAGGGGTCAGATACGCAGTATTTT.

This chain connects TRBV28 to TRBJ2-1; 7 bases map to TRBD1. The germline V gene encodes CDR1 MDHEN and CDR2 SYDVKM. CDR3 length: 15 residues. Unmatched junction bases numbered 10, after V lost 5 bases and J lost 6 bases. The CDR3 loop is CASSPRTGKGNEQFF. CDR3 DNA sequence: TGTGCCAGCAGTCCTCGGACAGGAAAGGGCAATGAGCAGTTCTTC.

The chain has TRBV30 and TRBJ2-3; D remains ambiguous. Deletions cut 1 base from V and 4 bases from J, with 15 bases between. The length of the CDR3 is 15 residues. Germline V gene sequence: CDR1 GTSNPN, CDR2 SVGIG (reference sequence). DNA of the CDR3: TGTGCCTGGAGTGGACCGGGCCATCGGTCAGATACGCAGTATTTT. Protein sequence: CAWSGPGHRSDTQYF. Full variable domain (missing parts from reference TRBV30 and TRBJ2-3): SQTIHQWPATLVQPVGSPLSLECTVEGTSNPNLYWYRQAAGRGLQLLFYSVGIGQISSEVPQNLSASRPQDRQFILSSKKLLLSDSGFYLCAWSGPGHRSDTQYFGPGTRLTVL.

The chain links TRBV7-9 to TRBJ1-5; D remains unclear. This CDR3 comprises 13 residues. V was shortened by 3 bases and J by 7 bases, with 10 bases between the two germline ends. The germline V gene encodes CDR1 SEHNR and CDR2 FQNEAQ (reference sequence). CDR3 sequence (DNA): TGTGCCAGCAGCTTGGGGTCCCTACAGCCCCAGCATTTT. It encodes CASSLGSLQPQHF.

This chain joins TRBV7-9 and TRBJ1-2, with TRBD1 matching over 12 bases. Germline CDR1 is SEHNR and CDR2 is FQNEAQ (reference sequence). V was clipped by 5 bases and J by 8 bases; unmatched bases: 6. The CDR3 consists of 14 residues. The CDR3 DNA reads as TGTGCCAGCAGCGAGGGGGACAGGGGGCTAGGCTACACCTTC. This sequence encodes CASSEGDRGLGYTF.

The count of this clone is one. The CDR3 bases are TGCAGCGTTGCGGCAGGCAAAAATCAGCCCCAGCATTTT. It is translated as CSVAAGKNQPQHF. The chain recombines TRBV29-1 with TRBJ1-5; D gene ambiguous. Germline CDR1 is SQVTM and CDR2 is ANQGSEA. The CDR3 runs to 13 residues. V was cut by 4 bases and J by 4 bases, with 11 bases left in between.

The rearrangement joins TRBV7-2 to TRBJ2-1; TRBD1 matches at 8 bases. The V and J ends lost 5 bases and 8 bases, in that order; junction bases with no gene match: 11. This CDR3 contains 15 residues. In germline, CDR1 is SGHTA, CDR2 FQGNSA. CDR3 nucleotides: TGTGCCAGCAGCATCACCGGGACAGGCACGGATGAGCAGTTCTTC. Protein: CASSITGTGTDEQFF.

This rearrangement joins TRBV7-2 to TRBJ1-1; 9 bases map to TRBD1. Germline CDR1 reads SGHTA; CDR2 reads FQGNSA. V lost 6 bases and J lost 3; bases outside the gene matches: 14. This CDR3 spans 17 amino acids. The CDR3 nucleotides read TGTGCCAGCAGAAGATGGGACAGGGTCTCGTGGGACACTGAAGCTTTCTTT. This translates into CASRRWDRVSWDTEAFF.

V and J are TRBV7-2 and TRBJ2-7; D remains ambiguous. Germline V CDR1 and CDR2: SGHTA, FQGNSA. With 3 bases removed from V and 9 bases from J, the gap between germline ends came to 15 bases. The CDR3 spans 13 residues. CDR3 DNA: TGTGCCAGCAGCTTGTCCCCAAGCGTAGGGCAGTACTTC. This encodes CASSLSPSVGQYF.

CDR3 in DNA: TGTGCCAGCAGCCAGATGGGCACGGTTCTTACCGGGGAGCTGTTTTTT. It codes for CASSQMGTVLTGELFF. The chain couples TRBV11-3 to TRBJ2-2; D unresolved. V was clipped by 5 bases and J by 5 bases, with 18 bases between them. Germline V CDR1 and CDR2: SGHNT, YENEEA. The CDR3 totals 16 residues.

This clone was counted once. V gene TRBV7-2 combines with J gene TRBJ2-7; no reliable D call. Germline V gene lookup returns CDR1 SGHTA and CDR2 FQGNSA. The ends were cut back, 1 base at V and 7 bases at J, with 5 bases in the middle. CDR3 length: 11 amino acids. The CDR3, as DNA: TGTGCCAGCAGCTTAGTGCAGGAGCAGTACTTC. Protein product: CASSLVQEQYF.

J is TRBJ2-7 and V is TRBV19; 10 bases are shared with TRBD1. Germline V gives CDR1 LNHDA, CDR2 SQIVND (reference sequence). The length of the CDR3 is 16 residues. The J segment lost 4 bases and the V segment lost 5 bases, leaving 11 bases of the junction unmatched. The DNA of the CDR3 is TGTGCCAGTAGTTGGTCCGGGACAGGGGTTACGTACGAGCAGTACTTC. Its translation is CASSWSGTGVTYEQYF. Filled out from reference TRBV19 and TRBJ2-7, the complete variable domain reads DGGITQSPKYLFRKEGQNVTLSCEQNLNHDAMYWYRQDPGQGLRLIYYSQIVNDFQKGDIAEGYSVSREKKESFPLTVTSAQKNPTAFYLCASSWSGTGVTYEQYFGPGTRLTVT.